This TCR beta chain was captured in a study of blood T cell repertoires in COVID-19. The CDR3 is 14 amino acids. Trimming shortened V by 6 bases and J by 1 base, and 13 bases separated the two germline ends. The germline CDR1 and CDR2 sequences are LNHDA and SQIVND (reference sequence). The repertoire was sequenced with immunoSEQ multiplex PCR; TCRdb's copy has only in-frame clones and lacks some. The table records about 180,000 clones, roughly 80% of them present only once. This rearrangement joins TRBV19 to TRBJ2-7; D might be TRBD1 (6 bases). The sequencing input was peripheral blood. The sequence came from a human donor in a cohort sampled during active COVID-19. This CDR3 reads CASSARTGSYEQYF. CDR3 sequence (DNA): TGTGCCAGTAGCGCGCGAACAGGGTCCTACGAGCAGTACTTC.